Described below is a single T cell receptor beta chain sequence and its context. Its antigen is not identified. The CDR3 loop spans 14 amino acids. Trimming took 7 bases from V and 4 from J, leaving 14 bases between them. In germline, CDR1 is MDHEN, CDR2 SYDVKM. This sample was taken from a study of OX40 agonist ivuxolimab in advanced cancers. Study-level findings and limits: There was clonal expansion of CD4+ and CD8+ blood T cells by week 6 at 0.1 to 3.0 mg/kg.

The assay was immunoSEQ multiplex PCR, and TCRdb's table has in-frame clones only and misses some. The sample shows 97,000 or so clones, almost 90% of them seen only once. The rearrangement joins TRBV28 to TRBJ1-3; D is uncertain. The clonotype originates from an adult with an advanced solid tumor such as melanoma, head and neck, liver or kidney cancer. The sample was CD4+ or CD8+ T cells sorted from blood, taken in a trial of the OX40 agonist ivuxolimab. This CDR3 reads CASTLTGRGNTIYF. The CDR3 nucleotides are TGTGCCAGCACCCTGACGGGGAGAGGAAACACCATATATTTT.